Reported below is one T cell receptor beta chain. No antigen is known for it. One base away there is no much larger clone; base qualities are not given. At diagnosis, peripheral blood, uninvolved tumor-adjacent lung and tumor were collected and stored as a combination of fresh-frozen and FFPE material. For TCR repertoire profiling, blood samples were analyzed as peripheral blood mononuclear cells. The sample comes from a study of T cells in localized non-small cell lung cancer (dated by TCRdb to about 2020). Turning to the overall study: The study examined T cell repertoires in a few hundred patients with early-stage NSCLC and compared tumors with uninvolved tumor-adjacent lungs. The cohort was made up of fewer than 250 treatment-naive NSCLC patients whose localized lung tumors had been resected. NSCLC patients had a mean age of around 66 years, and about 140 were male and more than 90 female. On the study overall, not on this receptor specifically: Because the study design was exploratory, TCR variables were selected using unadjusted p-values without false-discovery rate correction. Because multi-region sequencing of the tumors was not done, intratumor heterogeneity could not be ruled out. Longer overall survival was associated with higher T cell density in blood, whereas shorter survival was associated with higher clonality in adjacent lung. A median of roughly 50 of the top 100 tumor clones turned up in the paired uninvolved adjacent lung, and 25 to 35 of those clones also ranked among the top 100 of that same adjacent lung. Uninvolved tumor-adjacent lung showed the highest T cell clonality, higher than tumor, which suggests more focused antigenic responses in the adjacent lung.

The immunoSEQ Assay was used to sequence TCR beta CDR3 regions from DNA. Concerning the study's data processing: To compute T cell density, TCR beta template counts were normalized to usable DNA, which was estimated by amplifying housekeeping genes. Richness was estimated using the preseqR package, with extrapolation to 400,000 templates for PBMC samples and to 120,000 templates for tissue samples. Clonality was calculated as one minus Pielou's evenness. Tissue-enriched TCRs were identified by differential abundance testing using productive amino-acid clonotypes, minimum total count 5 and alpha 0.1. Repertoire overlap between compartments was quantified with the Jaccard Index and Morisita Overlap Index. GLIPH clustered TCR beta CDR3s with public tetramer-defined viral CDR3s; viral motifs required at least three viral sequences plus V-gene enrichment. As stored in TCRdb, this immuneACCESS dataset retains in-frame rearrangements with V and J assigned. A fraction of the clones does not appear; measured against another copy, unresolved V genes explain less than half of the discrepancy, and the remainder lacks a known reason. That table gives V, J and clone size, and the DNA gave D and trimming. The sample yields approximately 30,000 clones; approximately 90% were counted once. The ten largest clones represent 12% of the sample.

V is cut back by 5 bases and J by 4 bases, with 8 bases in the junction unmatched. Counted from cysteine to phenylalanine, this CDR3 has 15 amino acids. Solely the CDR3 DNA is kept, with 45 bases framed from the first base. According to the germline V gene (reference sequence), CDR1 reads LNHDA and CDR2 reads SQIVND. Recombination linked TRBV19 to TRBJ2-5, and TRBD1 aligns with 9 junction nucleotides. The sequencing used peripheral blood mononuclear cells, collected before any cancer treatment. The TCR sequence derives from a female donor at least 60 years old with stage II lung adenocarcinoma. CDR3 protein: CASSAGQGMGETQYF. Read as DNA, the sequence is TGTGCCAGTAGTGCGGGACAGGGAATGGGAGAGACCCAGTACTTC.